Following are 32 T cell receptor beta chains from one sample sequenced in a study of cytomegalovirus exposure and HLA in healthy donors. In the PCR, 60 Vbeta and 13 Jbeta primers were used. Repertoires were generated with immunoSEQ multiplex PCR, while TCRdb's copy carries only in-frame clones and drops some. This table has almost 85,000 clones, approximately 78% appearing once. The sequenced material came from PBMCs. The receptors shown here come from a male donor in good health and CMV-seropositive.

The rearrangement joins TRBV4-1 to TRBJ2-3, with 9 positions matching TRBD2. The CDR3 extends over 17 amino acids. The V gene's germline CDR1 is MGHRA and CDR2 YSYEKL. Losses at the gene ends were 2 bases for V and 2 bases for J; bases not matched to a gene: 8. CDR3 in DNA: TGCGCCAGCAGCCAATTCGGCGCTAGCGGGAACACAGATACGCAGTATTTT. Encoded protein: CASSQFGASGNTDTQYF.

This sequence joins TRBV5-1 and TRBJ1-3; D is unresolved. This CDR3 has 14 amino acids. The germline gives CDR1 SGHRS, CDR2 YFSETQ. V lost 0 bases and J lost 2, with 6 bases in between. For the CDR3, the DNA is TGCGCCAGCAGCTTGGGTGAGACTGGAAACACCATATATTTT. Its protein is CASSLGETGNTIYF. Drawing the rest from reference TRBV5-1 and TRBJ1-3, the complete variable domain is KAGVTQTPRYLIKTRGQQVTLSCSPISGHRSVSWYQQTPGQGLQFLFEYFSETQRNKGNFPGRFSGRQFSNSRSEMNVSTLELGDSALYLCASSLGETGNTIYFGEGSWLTVV.

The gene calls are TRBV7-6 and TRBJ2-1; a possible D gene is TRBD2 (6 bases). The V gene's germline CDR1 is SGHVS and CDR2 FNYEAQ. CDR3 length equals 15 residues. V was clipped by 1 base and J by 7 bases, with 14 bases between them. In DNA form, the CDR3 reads TGTGCCAGCAGCTTAGGGTCGGGAGTAGGGAATGAGCAGTTCTTC. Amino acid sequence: CASSLGSGVGNEQFF.

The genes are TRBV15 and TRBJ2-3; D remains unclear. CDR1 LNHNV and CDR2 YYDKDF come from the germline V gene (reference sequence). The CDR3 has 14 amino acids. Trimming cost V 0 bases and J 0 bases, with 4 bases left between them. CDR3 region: CATSRDPSTDTQYF. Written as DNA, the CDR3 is TGTGCCACCAGCAGAGACCCTAGCACAGATACGCAGTATTTT.

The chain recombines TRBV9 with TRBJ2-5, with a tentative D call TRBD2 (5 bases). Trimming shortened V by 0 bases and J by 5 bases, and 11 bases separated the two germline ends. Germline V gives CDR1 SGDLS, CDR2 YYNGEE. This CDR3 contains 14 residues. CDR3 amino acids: CASSVASGRETQYF. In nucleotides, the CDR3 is TGTGCCAGCAGCGTAGCCAGCGGCCGGGAGACCCAGTACTTC.

The CDR3 region has the DNA TGTGCCAGCAGCTTGGGCCCATGGGGGGATCAAGATACGCAGTATTTT. Protein sequence: CASSLGPWGDQDTQYF. The J gene is TRBJ2-3, the V gene TRBV5-4, with D possibly being TRBD2 (6 bases). There are 16 residues in the CDR3. CDR1 is SGHNT, CDR2 YYREEE, per germline (reference sequence). The V end was cut by 0 bases, the J end by 5 bases, with 16 bases between.

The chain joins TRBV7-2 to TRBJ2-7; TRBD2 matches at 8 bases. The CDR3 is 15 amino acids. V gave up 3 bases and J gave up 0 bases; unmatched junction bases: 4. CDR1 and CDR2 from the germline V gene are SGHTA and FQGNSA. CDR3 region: CASSFAGGISYEQYF. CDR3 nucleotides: TGTGCCAGCAGCTTCGCGGGGGGTATCTCCTACGAGCAGTACTTC.

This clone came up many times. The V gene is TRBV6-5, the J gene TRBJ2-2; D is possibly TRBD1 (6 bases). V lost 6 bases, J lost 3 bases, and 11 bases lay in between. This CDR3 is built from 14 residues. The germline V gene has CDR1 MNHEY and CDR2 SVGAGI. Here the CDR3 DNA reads TGTGCCAGCAGGACCGGGACACACACCGGGGAGCTGTTTTTT. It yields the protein CASRTGTHTGELFF.

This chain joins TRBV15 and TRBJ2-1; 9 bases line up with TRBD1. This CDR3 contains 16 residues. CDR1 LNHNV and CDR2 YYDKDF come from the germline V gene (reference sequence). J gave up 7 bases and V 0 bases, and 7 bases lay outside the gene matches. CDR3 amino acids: CATSRESSDRGNEQFF. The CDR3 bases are TGTGCCACCAGCAGAGAAAGTTCGGACAGGGGTAATGAGCAGTTCTTC.

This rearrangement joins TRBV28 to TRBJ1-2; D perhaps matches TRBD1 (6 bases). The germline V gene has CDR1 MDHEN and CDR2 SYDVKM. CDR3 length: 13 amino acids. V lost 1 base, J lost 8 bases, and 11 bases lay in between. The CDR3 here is CASSLSQGRGYTF. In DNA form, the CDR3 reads TGTGCCAGCAGTTTATCACAGGGTCGCGGCTACACCTTC.

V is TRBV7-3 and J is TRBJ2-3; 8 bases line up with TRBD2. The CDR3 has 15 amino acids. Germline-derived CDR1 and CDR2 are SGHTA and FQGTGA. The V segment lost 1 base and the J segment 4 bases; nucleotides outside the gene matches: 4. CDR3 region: CASSLNGRAADTQYF. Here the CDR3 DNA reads TGTGCCAGCAGCTTAAACGGGAGGGCCGCAGATACGCAGTATTTT.

CDR3 loop: CASSLGLAAFTGELFF. The CDR3 DNA follows: TGTGCCAGCAGTTTGGGTCTAGCCGCGTTCACCGGGGAGCTGTTTTTT. The chain carries TRBV27 and TRBJ2-2; perhaps TRBD2 as D (5 bases). CDR3 size: 16 residues. CDR1 is MNHEY, CDR2 SMNVEV, per germline (reference sequence). V was clipped by 3 bases and J by 4 bases, with 15 bases between them.

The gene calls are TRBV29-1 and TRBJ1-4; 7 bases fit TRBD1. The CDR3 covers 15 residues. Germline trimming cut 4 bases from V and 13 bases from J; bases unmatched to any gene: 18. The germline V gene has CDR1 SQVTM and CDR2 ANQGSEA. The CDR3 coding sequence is TGCAGCGTTGGGTACGGGACAGCTGGAATGACCAGACTGTTTTTT. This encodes CSVGYGTAGMTRLFF.

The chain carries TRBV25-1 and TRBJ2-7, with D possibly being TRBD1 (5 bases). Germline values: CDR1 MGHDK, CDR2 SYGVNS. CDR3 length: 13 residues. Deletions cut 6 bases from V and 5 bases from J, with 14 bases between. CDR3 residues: CASSTQGSHEQYF. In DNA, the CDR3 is TGTGCCAGCAGCACTCAGGGTTCCCACGAGCAGTACTTC.

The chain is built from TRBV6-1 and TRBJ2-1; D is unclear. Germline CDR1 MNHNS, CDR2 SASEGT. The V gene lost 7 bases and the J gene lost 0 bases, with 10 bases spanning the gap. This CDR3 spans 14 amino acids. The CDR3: CASTVTSSYNEQFF. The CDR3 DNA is TGTGCCAGCACGGTCACGAGCTCCTACAATGAGCAGTTCTTC.

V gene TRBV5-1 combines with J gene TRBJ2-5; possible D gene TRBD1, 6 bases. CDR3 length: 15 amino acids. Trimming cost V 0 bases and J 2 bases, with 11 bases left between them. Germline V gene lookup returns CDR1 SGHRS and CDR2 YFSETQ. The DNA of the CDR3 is TGCGCCAGCAGCTTGGTCGGACAGATACAAGAGACCCAGTACTTC. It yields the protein CASSLVGQIQETQYF.

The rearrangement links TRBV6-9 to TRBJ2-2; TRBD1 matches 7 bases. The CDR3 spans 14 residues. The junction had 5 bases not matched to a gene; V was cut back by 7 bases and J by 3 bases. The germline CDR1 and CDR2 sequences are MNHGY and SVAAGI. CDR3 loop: CASTLTGDTGELFF. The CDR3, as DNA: TGTGCCAGCACCTTAACAGGGGACACCGGGGAGCTGTTTTTT.

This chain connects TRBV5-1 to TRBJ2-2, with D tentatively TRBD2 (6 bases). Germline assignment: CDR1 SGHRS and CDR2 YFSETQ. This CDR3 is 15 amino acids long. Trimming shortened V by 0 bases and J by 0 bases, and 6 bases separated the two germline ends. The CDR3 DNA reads TGCGCCAGCAGCTTGGGGACTACGAACACCGGGGAGCTGTTTTTT. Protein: CASSLGTTNTGELFF.

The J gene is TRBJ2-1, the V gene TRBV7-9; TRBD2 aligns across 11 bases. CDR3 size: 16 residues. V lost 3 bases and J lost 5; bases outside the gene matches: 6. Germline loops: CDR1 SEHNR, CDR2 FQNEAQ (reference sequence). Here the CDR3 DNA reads TGTGCCAGCAGCTTCCGAGGACTAGCGGGCAACAATGAGCAGTTCTTC. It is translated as CASSFRGLAGNNEQFF. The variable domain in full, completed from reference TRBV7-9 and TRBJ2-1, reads DTGVSQNPRHKITKRGQNVTFRCDPISEHNRLYWYRQTLGQGPEFLTYFQNEAQLEKSRLLSDRFSAERPKGSFSTLEIQRTEQGDSAMYLCASSFRGLAGNNEQFFGPGTRLTVL.

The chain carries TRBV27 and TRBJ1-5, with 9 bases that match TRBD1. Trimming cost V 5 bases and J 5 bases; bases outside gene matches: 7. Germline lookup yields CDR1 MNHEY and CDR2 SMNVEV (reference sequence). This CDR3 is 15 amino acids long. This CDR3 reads CASSVQGADYQPQHF. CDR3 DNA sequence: TGTGCCAGCAGTGTACAGGGGGCGGATTATCAGCCCCAGCATTTT.

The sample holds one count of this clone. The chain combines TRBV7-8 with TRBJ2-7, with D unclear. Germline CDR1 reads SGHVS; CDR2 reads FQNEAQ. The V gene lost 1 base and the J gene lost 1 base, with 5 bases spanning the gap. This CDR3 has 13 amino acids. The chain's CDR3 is CASSLDWSYEQYF. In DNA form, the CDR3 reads TGTGCCAGCAGCTTAGACTGGTCCTACGAGCAGTACTTC.

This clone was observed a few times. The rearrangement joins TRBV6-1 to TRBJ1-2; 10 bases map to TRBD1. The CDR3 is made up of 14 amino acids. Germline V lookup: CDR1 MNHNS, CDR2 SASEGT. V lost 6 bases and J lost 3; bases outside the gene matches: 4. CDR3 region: CASSPGQGYYGYTF. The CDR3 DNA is TGTGCCAGCAGCCCGGGACAGGGGTACTATGGCTACACCTTC.

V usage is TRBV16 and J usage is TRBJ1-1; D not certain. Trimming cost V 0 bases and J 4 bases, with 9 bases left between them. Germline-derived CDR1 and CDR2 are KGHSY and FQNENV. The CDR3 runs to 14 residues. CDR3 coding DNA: TGTGCCAGCAGCCAATCGACGGGTGGCACTGAAGCTTTCTTT. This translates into CASSQSTGGTEAFF.

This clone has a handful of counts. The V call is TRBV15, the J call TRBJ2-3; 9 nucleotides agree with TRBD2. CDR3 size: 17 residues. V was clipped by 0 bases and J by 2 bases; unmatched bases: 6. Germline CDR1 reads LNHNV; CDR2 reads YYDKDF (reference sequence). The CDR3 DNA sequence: TGTGCCACCAGCAGAGAGTTAGCGGGAGTGAACACAGATACGCAGTATTTT. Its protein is CATSRELAGVNTDTQYF.

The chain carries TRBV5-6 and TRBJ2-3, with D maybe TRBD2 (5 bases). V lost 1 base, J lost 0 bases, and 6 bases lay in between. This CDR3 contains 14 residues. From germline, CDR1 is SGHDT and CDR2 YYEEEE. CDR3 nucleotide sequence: TGTGCCAGCAGCTTGCGGGGAAGCACAGATACGCAGTATTTT. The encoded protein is CASSLRGSTDTQYF.

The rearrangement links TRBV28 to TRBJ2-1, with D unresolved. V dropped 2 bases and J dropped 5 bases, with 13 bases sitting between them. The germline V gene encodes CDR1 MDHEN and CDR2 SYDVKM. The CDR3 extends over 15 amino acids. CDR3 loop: CASSLDNRANNEQFF. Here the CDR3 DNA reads TGTGCCAGCAGTTTAGATAACAGAGCTAACAATGAGCAGTTCTTC.

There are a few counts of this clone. CDR3 loop: CASSELADTYNEQFF. The CDR3 nucleotides read TGTGCCAGCAGTGAACTAGCGGATACTTACAATGAGCAGTTCTTC. This chain links TRBV6-1 with TRBJ2-1; 7 bases match TRBD2. Germline lookup yields CDR1 MNHNS and CDR2 SASEGT. The CDR3 extends over 15 amino acids. V shed 2 bases and J 4 bases; nucleotides not matched to a gene: 5.

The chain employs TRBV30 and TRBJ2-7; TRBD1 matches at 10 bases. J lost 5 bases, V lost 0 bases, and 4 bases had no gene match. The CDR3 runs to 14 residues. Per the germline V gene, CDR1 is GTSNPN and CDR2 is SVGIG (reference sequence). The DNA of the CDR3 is TGTGCCTGGAGTGTAGAGGACAGGGGGAACGAGCAGTACTTC. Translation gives CAWSVEDRGNEQYF.

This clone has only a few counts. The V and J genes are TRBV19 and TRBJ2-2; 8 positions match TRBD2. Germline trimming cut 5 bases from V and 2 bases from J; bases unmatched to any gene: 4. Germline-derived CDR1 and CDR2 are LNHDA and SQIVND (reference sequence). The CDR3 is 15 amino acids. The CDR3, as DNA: TGTGCCAGTAGTTCTCTAGCGGGCAACACCGGGGAGCTGTTTTTT. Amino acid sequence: CASSSLAGNTGELFF.

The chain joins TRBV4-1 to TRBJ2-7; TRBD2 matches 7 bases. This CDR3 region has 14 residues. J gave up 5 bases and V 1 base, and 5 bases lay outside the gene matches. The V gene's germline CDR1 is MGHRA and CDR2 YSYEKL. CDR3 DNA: TGCGCCAGCAGCCAAGGAGCGGGGACGGACGAGCAGTACTTC. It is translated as CASSQGAGTDEQYF.

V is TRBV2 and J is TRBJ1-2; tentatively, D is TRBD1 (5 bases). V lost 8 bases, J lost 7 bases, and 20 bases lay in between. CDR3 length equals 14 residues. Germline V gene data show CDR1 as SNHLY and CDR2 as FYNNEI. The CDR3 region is CASSGGTARGGYTF. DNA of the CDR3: TGTGCCAGCTCCGGGGGTACAGCTAGAGGTGGCTACACCTTC. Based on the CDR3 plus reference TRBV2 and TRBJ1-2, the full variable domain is EPEVTQTPSHQVTQMGQEVILRCVPISNHLYFYWYRQILGQKVEFLVSFYNNEISEKSEIFDDQFSVERPDGSNFTLKIRSTKLEDSAMYFCASSGGTARGGYTFGSGTRLTVV.

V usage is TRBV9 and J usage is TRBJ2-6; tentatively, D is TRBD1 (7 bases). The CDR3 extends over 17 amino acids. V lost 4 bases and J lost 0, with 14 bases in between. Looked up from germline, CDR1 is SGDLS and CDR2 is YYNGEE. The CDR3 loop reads CASSWAGQSSGANVLTF. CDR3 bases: TGTGCCAGCAGCTGGGCGGGACAGAGCTCTGGGGCCAACGTCCTGACTTTC.